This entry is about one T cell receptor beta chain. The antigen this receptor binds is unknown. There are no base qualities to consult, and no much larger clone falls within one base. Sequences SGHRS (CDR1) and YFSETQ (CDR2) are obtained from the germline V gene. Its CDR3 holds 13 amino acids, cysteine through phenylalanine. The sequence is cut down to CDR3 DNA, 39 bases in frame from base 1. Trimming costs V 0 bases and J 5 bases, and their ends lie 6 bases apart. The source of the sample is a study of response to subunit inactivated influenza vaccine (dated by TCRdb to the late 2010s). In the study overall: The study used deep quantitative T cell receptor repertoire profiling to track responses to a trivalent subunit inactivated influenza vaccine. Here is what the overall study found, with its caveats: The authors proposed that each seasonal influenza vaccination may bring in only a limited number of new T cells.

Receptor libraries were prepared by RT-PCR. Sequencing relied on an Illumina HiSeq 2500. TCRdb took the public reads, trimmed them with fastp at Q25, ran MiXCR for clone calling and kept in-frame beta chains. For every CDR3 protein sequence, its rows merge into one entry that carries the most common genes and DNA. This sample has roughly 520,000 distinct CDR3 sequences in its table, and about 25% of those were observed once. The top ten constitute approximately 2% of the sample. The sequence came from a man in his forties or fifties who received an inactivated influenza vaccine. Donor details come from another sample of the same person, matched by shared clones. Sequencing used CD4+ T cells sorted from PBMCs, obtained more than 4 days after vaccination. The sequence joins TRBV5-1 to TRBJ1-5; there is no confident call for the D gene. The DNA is TGCGCCAGCAGCTTGGGTCAGGATCAGCCCCAGCATTTT. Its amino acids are CASSLGQDQPQHF.